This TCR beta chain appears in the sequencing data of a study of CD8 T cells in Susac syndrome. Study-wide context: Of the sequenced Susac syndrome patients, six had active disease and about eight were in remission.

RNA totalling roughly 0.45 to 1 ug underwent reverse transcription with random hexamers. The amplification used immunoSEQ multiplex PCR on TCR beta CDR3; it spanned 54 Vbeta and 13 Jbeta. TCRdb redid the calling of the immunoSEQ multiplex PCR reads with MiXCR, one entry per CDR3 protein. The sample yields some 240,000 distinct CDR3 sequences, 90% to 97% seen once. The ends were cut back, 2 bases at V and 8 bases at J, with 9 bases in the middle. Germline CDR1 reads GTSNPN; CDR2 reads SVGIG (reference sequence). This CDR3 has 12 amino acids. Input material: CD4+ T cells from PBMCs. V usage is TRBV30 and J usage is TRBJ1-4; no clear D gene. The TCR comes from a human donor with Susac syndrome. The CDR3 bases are TGTGCCTGGAGTCAAAGTGTCGAAAAACTGTTTTTT. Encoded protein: CAWSQSVEKLFF.